The text below deals with one T cell receptor (beta chain). This sample is part of a study of blood T cell repertoires in COVID-19. V was shortened by 5 bases and J by 8 bases, with 10 bases between the two germline ends. The CDR3 has 11 residues. Germline V gives CDR1 SQVTM, CDR2 ANQGSEA. Sequencing used immunoSEQ multiplex PCR; TCRdb keeps in-frame clones, though not all of them. The sample carries about 330,000 clones, more than 75% recorded once. V usage is TRBV29-1 and J usage is TRBJ2-1, with D hard to call. The material sequenced was PBMCs or T cells enriched from blood (not recorded which). This TCR was sampled from a young woman who had recovered from COVID-19. CDR3 coding DNA: TGCAGCGTTAGGAGAAGCGATGAGCAGTTCTTC. Its protein is CSVRRSDEQFF.